The clone carrying this T cell receptor (beta chain) was seen only a few times. This sample is part of a study of blood T cell repertoires in COVID-19. The method was immunoSEQ multiplex PCR; TCRdb's version includes in-frame clones alone and lacks a portion of them. Of 200,000 or so clones listed, roughly 88% are singletons. V dropped 0 bases and J dropped 9; count of bases not matched to a gene: 4. This CDR3 is 14 amino acids long. Germline CDR1 and CDR2: SGDLS and YYNGEE. This TCR came from a woman in her thirties or forties with acute COVID-19. The chain uses TRBV9 and TRBJ1-3, with 9 positions matching TRBD1. The sample taken for sequencing was PBMCs or T cells enriched from blood (not recorded which). CDR3 loop: CASSVGETGGTIYF. DNA for the CDR3: TGTGCCAGCAGCGTAGGAGAGACAGGGGGCACCATATATTTT.